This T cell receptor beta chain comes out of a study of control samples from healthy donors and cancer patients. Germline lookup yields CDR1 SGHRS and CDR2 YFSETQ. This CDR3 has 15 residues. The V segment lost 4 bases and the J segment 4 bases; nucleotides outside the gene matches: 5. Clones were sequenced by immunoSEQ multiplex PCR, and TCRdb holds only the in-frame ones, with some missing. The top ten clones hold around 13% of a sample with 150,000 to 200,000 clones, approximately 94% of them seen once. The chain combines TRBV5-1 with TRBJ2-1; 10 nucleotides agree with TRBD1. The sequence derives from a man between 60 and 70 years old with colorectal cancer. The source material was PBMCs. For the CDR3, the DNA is TGCGCCAGCAGCCCCGGGACAGGGGCGTACAATGAGCAGTTCTTC. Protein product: CASSPGTGAYNEQFF.